The 28 T cell receptor beta chains below come from one sample, sequenced in a study of blood T cell repertoires in COVID-19. Some clones are missing from TCRdb's copy, which holds only in-frame ones; the method was immunoSEQ multiplex PCR. The repertoire includes 150,000 to 200,000 clones, 80% to 90% of them detected once, and more than 7.5% sits in the top ten. Source material: peripheral blood. These receptors came from a man aged 50 to 60 with active or convalescent COVID-19.

The chain uses TRBV19 and TRBJ1-4; TRBD1 agrees at 7 bases. Per germline, CDR1 LNHDA and CDR2 SQIVND (reference sequence). This CDR3 spans 16 amino acids. V dropped 1 base and J dropped 0; count of bases not matched to a gene: 2. CDR3 nucleotide sequence: TGTGCCAGTAGTATAGGACAGGGCGCAACTAATGAAAAACTGTTTTTT. Translation gives CASSIGQGATNEKLFF. Full variable domain (remainder filled in from reference TRBV19 and TRBJ1-4): DGGITQSPKYLFRKEGQNVTLSCEQNLNHDAMYWYRQDPGQGLRLIYYSQIVNDFQKGDIAEGYSVSREKKESFPLTVTSAQKNPTAFYLCASSIGQGATNEKLFFGSGTQLSVL.

The chain has TRBV27 and TRBJ2-7; D may be TRBD1 (6 bases). Germline V gene sequence: CDR1 MNHEY, CDR2 SMNVEV (reference sequence). Trimming stripped 6 bases from V and 3 bases from J, with 15 bases between. The CDR3 is made up of 14 amino acids. The CDR3 protein is CASRKRDTIYEQYF. The DNA for the CDR3 is TGTGCCAGCAGAAAACGGGACACAATCTACGAGCAGTACTTC.

V usage is TRBV6-1 and J usage is TRBJ1-2; TRBD1 matches at 7 bases. Germline V gene data show CDR1 as MNHNS and CDR2 as SASEGT. CDR3 length equals 14 residues. With V trimmed by 1 base and J by 8 bases, 7 bases remained unmatched. The CDR3 loop is CASSEGGQTGGYTF. The CDR3 region has the DNA TGTGCCAGCAGTGAAGGGGGACAGACGGGAGGCTACACCTTC.

The chain joins TRBV9 to TRBJ2-2; D unresolved. In germline, CDR1 is SGDLS, CDR2 YYNGEE. The CDR3 is 16 amino acids. V shed 4 bases and J shed 5 bases, with 18 bases lying between them. CDR3 region: CASSSFPMIQTGELFF. CDR3 bases: TGTGCCAGCAGCTCATTCCCCATGATACAAACCGGGGAGCTGTTTTTT.

This clone was counted only a few times. V usage is TRBV2 and J usage is TRBJ2-1, with D tentatively TRBD1 (6 bases). Trimming stripped 10 bases from V and 0 bases from J, with 13 bases between. The germline V gene has CDR1 SNHLY and CDR2 FYNNEI. CDR3 size: 14 residues. CDR3 region: CANRTDSSYNEQFF. The CDR3 DNA is TGTGCCAACCGGACAGATAGCTCCTACAATGAGCAGTTCTTC.

V gene TRBV12-3 or TRBV12-4 combines with J gene TRBJ1-2; no clear D. The CDR3 sequence is 11 residues long. Trimming stripped 8 bases from V and 8 bases from J, with 12 bases between. In nucleotides, the CDR3 is TGTGCCAGCGCGGTCGCGGTAGGCTACACCTTC. It specifies CASAVAVGYTF.

The J gene is TRBJ2-2, the V gene TRBV5-1; tentative D call: TRBD2 (5 bases). Trimming removed 4 bases from V and 3 bases from J, with 7 bases in between. The CDR3 has 13 residues. Germline lookup yields CDR1 SGHRS and CDR2 YFSETQ. The CDR3 DNA is TGCGCCAGCAGCCCCGGGGACACCGGGGAGCTGTTTTTT. Translating it yields CASSPGDTGELFF. Complete variable domain (other parts from reference TRBV5-1 and TRBJ2-2): KAGVTQTPRYLIKTRGQQVTLSCSPISGHRSVSWYQQTPGQGLQFLFEYFSETQRNKGNFPGRFSGRQFSNSRSEMNVSTLELGDSALYLCASSPGDTGELFFGEGSRLTVL.

The chain links TRBV29-1 to TRBJ1-2, with 8 nucleotides matching TRBD1. J lost 5 bases, V lost 4 bases, and 9 bases had no gene match. The germline V gene has CDR1 SQVTM and CDR2 ANQGSEA. The CDR3 length is 14 residues. The DNA for the CDR3 is TGCAGCGTTGTGAGGCAGGGGGCGGATTATGGCTACACCTTC. Its protein is CSVVRQGADYGYTF.

The chain links TRBV6-2 or TRBV6-3 to TRBJ2-1, with 10 bases aligning to TRBD2. This CDR3 region has 17 residues. CDR1 is MNHEY, CDR2 SVGEGT, per germline. Losses at the gene ends were 5 bases for V and 2 bases for J; bases not matched to a gene: 9. The CDR3 nucleotides are TGTGCCAGCAGTGACCGACCCGGACTAGCGGCCTACAATGAGCAGTTCTTC. Protein product: CASSDRPGLAAYNEQFF.

The chain employs TRBV19 and TRBJ2-6; 7 nucleotides agree with TRBD1. The germline V gene encodes CDR1 LNHDA and CDR2 SQIVND (reference sequence). The CDR3 has 17 residues. The V and J ends lost 7 bases and 1 base, in that order; junction bases with no gene match: 10. CDR3 sequence: CASNPTGRISGANVLTF. DNA for the CDR3: TGTGCCAGTAACCCGACAGGGAGAATATCTGGGGCCAACGTCCTGACTTTC.

The chain employs TRBV10-3 and TRBJ1-1; D might be TRBD1 (5 bases). This CDR3 has 17 amino acids. Trimming removed 2 bases at V and 4 bases at J, with 20 bases between. The germline gives CDR1 ENHRY, CDR2 SYGVKD. This CDR3 reads CAISEGWIGGGGTEAFF. CDR3 coding DNA: TGTGCCATCAGTGAGGGGTGGATTGGGGGAGGCGGCACTGAAGCTTTCTTT.

V gene TRBV19 combines with J gene TRBJ1-1; the D gene is possibly TRBD1 (5 bases). The length of the CDR3 is 15 residues. Germline-derived CDR1 and CDR2 are LNHDA and SQIVND (reference sequence). Deletions cut 6 bases from V and 0 bases from J, with 14 bases between. CDR3 sequence (DNA): TGTGCCAGTAGCTCCGGGGGTACGATGAACACTGAAGCTTTCTTT. Residues: CASSSGGTMNTEAFF.

The J gene is TRBJ2-1, the V gene TRBV11-3, with TRBD2 identical over 7 bases. The germline V gene has CDR1 SGHNT and CDR2 YENEEA. The trim removed 1 base at V and 12 bases at J, leaving 6 bases unmatched. The length of the CDR3 is 13 residues. In nucleotides, the CDR3 is TGTGCCAGCAGCTTAGTGCGTGGGGGGGTGCAGTTCTTC. The encoded protein is CASSLVRGGVQFF.

The rearrangement joins TRBV7-2 to TRBJ2-3; 10 bases fit TRBD2. Germline V lookup: CDR1 SGHTA, CDR2 FQGNSA. V was clipped by 7 bases and J by 1 base; unmatched bases: 11. The CDR3 has 17 amino acids. The CDR3 sequence is CASNPLGLAGGTDTQYF. For the CDR3, the DNA is TGTGCCAGCAACCCCCTCGGGCTAGCGGGGGGCACAGATACGCAGTATTTT. The full variable domain, with the rest looked up from reference TRBV7-2 and TRBJ2-3, is GAGVSQSPSNKVTEKGKDVELRCDPISGHTALYWYRQSLGQGLEFLIYFQGNSAPDKSGLPSDRFSAERTGGSVSTLTIQRTQQEDSAVYLCASNPLGLAGGTDTQYFGPGTRLTVL.

This chain connects TRBV28 to TRBJ2-7, with D uncertain. The germline V and J ends were trimmed by 0 bases and 3 bases, with 15 bases remaining between them. CDR3 length: 16 residues. Germline assignment: CDR1 MDHEN and CDR2 SYDVKM. CDR3: CASSLWARNLIYEQYF. CDR3 nucleotide sequence: TGTGCCAGCAGTTTATGGGCCAGAAACCTCATCTACGAGCAGTACTTC. The entire variable domain, with the rest obtained from reference TRBV28 and TRBJ2-7, is as follows: DVKVTQSSRYLVKRTGEKVFLECVQDMDHENMFWYRQDPGLGLRLIYFSYDVKMKEKGDIPEGYSVSREKKERFSLILESASTNQTSMYLCASSLWARNLIYEQYFGPGTRLTVT.

The V call is TRBV3-1 (or the pseudogene TRBV3-2), the J call TRBJ2-1, with 8 bases matching TRBD2. V gave up 10 bases and J gave up 7 bases; unmatched junction bases: 6. In germline, CDR1 is LGHDT, CDR2 YNNKEL (reference sequence). This CDR3 has 12 amino acids. The CDR3, as DNA: TGTGCCACCACGGGAGGGGGGAATGAGCAGTTCTTC. Residues: CATTGGGNEQFF.

The chain combines TRBV14 with TRBJ2-3; D not certain. This CDR3 is 12 amino acids long. In germline, CDR1 is SGHDN, CDR2 FVKESK. V was pared by 4 bases and J by 4 bases, with 6 bases between. The chain's CDR3 is CASSPVPDTQYF. For the CDR3, the DNA is TGTGCCAGCAGCCCGGTTCCAGATACGCAGTATTTT. The full variable domain, completed using reference TRBV14 and TRBJ2-3, is EAGVTQFPSHSVIEKGQTVTLRCDPISGHDNLYWYRRVMGKEIKFLLHFVKESKQDESGMPNNRFLAERTGGTYSTLKVQPAELEDSGVYFCASSPVPDTQYFGPGTRLTVL.

Comments on this clone: The sample contains more than one DNA sequence encoding this CDR3. The V call is TRBV24-1, the J call TRBJ2-1; perhaps TRBD2 as D (5 bases). The CDR3 runs 16 residues. Per germline, CDR1 KGHDR and CDR2 SFDVKD. The V end was cut by 2 bases, the J end by 0 bases, with 10 bases between. DNA of the CDR3: TGTGCCACCAGTGATTCGACTGGGAGCTCCTACAATGAGCAGTTCTTC. It is translated as CATSDSTGSSYNEQFF.

This clone was seen a handful of times. The chain recombines TRBV7-9 with TRBJ1-1; possible D gene TRBD1, 5 bases. Germline V CDR1 and CDR2: SEHNR, FQNEAQ (reference sequence). V shed 3 bases and J shed 3 bases, with 8 bases lying between them. This CDR3 region has 13 residues. The CDR3 loop reads CASSFPGDTEAFF. CDR3 nucleotides: TGTGCCAGCAGCTTCCCGGGGGACACTGAAGCTTTCTTT.

The chain is built from TRBV15 and TRBJ1-5; D gene ambiguous. V lost 2 bases and J 4 bases, leaving 6 bases between the germline ends. Germline V gene lookup returns CDR1 LNHNV and CDR2 YYDKDF (reference sequence). CDR3 length equals 13 residues. CDR3 DNA sequence: TGTGCCACCAGCAGAAACACGAATCAGCCCCAGCATTTT. The encoded protein is CATSRNTNQPQHF.

The CDR3 loop is CASSGTAYSNQPQHF. The CDR3 DNA reads as TGCGCCAGCAGCGGGACAGCTTATAGCAATCAGCCCCAGCATTTT. This sequence joins TRBV23-1 and TRBJ1-5, with TRBD1 identical over 7 bases. TRBV23-1 is known as an ORF, though its function is uncertain. This CDR3 region has 15 residues. The J segment lost 0 bases and the V segment lost 6 bases, leaving 5 bases of the junction unmatched.

CDR3 residues: CASSPSDRYNSPLHF. CDR3 coding DNA: TGCGCCAGCAGCCCTTCGGACAGATATAATTCACCCCTCCACTTT. The V call is TRBV4-3, the J call TRBJ1-6; maybe TRBD1 (6 bases). This CDR3 comprises 15 residues. The germline CDR1 and CDR2 sequences are LGHNA and YSLEER. V was trimmed by 4 bases and J by 4 bases, leaving 11 bases between them.

This rearrangement joins TRBV7-2 to TRBJ2-1; 9 nucleotides match TRBD2. V lost 5 bases to trimming and J lost 6 bases; unmatched junction nucleotides: 8. Germline loops: CDR1 SGHTA, CDR2 FQGNSA. The CDR3 length is 15 residues. CDR3 sequence (DNA): TGTGCCAGCAGCGCCGCGGGGGGGGGCGTCAATGAGCAGTTCTTC. This gives the protein CASSAAGGGVNEQFF.

This chain joins TRBV28 and TRBJ2-7; TRBD2 matches at 7 bases. V lost 10 bases, J lost 2 bases, and 8 bases stayed unmatched. Looked up from germline, CDR1 is MDHEN and CDR2 is SYDVKM. The CDR3 is made up of 13 amino acids. The CDR3 loop is CATSGEITYEQYF. Written as DNA, the CDR3 is TGTGCCACCAGCGGGGAGATAACCTACGAGCAGTACTTC.

This chain joins TRBV24-1 and TRBJ2-7; 7 nucleotides line up with TRBD2. Looked up from germline, CDR1 is KGHDR and CDR2 is SFDVKD. The J segment lost 2 bases and the V segment lost 4 bases, leaving 10 bases of the junction unmatched. The CDR3 is 16 amino acids. The CDR3 region has the DNA TGTGCCACCAGTGACAATAAGGGGACTACTACCTACGAGCAGTACTTC. Its protein is CATSDNKGTTTYEQYF.

This clone turned up a few times. This chain uses TRBV6-5 with TRBJ2-7; 11 bases match TRBD1. With 8 bases clipped from V and 6 bases from J, the junction kept 6 bases outside the gene matches. This CDR3 has 13 residues. CDR1 is MNHEY and CDR2 is SVGAGI in the germline V gene. CDR3 nucleotides: TGTGCCAGCGCCGGGACAGGGGGTGTCGAGCAGTACTTC. Amino acid sequence: CASAGTGGVEQYF.

The genes are TRBV7-4 and TRBJ2-2, with TRBD2 matching over 9 bases. From germline, CDR1 is SGHVT and CDR2 SQSDAQ. V was clipped by 6 bases and J by 6 bases; unmatched bases: 11. CDR3 size: 16 residues. CDR3 in amino acids: CASSQVSGRWPGELFF. In DNA form, the CDR3 reads TGTGCCAGCAGTCAGGTCAGCGGGAGGTGGCCCGGGGAGCTGTTTTTT.

V is TRBV5-4 and J is TRBJ2-3; weak D call: TRBD2 (7 bases). The CDR3 runs to 16 residues. Deletions cut 1 base from V and 5 bases from J, with 17 bases between. Germline values: CDR1 SGHNT, CDR2 YYREEE (reference sequence). CDR3 bases: TGTGCCAGCAGCTTGAGTGTGGGGGGGCCAGGAGATACGCAGTATTTT. It encodes CASSLSVGGPGDTQYF.